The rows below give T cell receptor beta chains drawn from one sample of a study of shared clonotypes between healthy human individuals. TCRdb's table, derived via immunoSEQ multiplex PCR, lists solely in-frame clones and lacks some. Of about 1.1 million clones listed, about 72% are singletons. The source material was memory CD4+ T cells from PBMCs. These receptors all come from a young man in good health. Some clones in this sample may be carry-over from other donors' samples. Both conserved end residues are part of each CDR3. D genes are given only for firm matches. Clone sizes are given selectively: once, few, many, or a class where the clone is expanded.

cdr3_aa: CASSMDSPSSGANVLTF
cdr3_nt: TGTGCCAGCAGCATGGACAGCCCGAGCTCTGGGGCCAACGTCCTGACTTTC
d_call: -
v_call: TRBV5-4
clone_size: once
j_call: TRBJ2-6

cdr3_aa: CASSGDTEAFF
cdr3_nt: TGTGCCAGCAGTGGGGACACTGAAGCTTTCTTT
d_call: -
v_call: TRBV28
clone_size: -
j_call: TRBJ1-1

cdr3_aa: CASSEMRDAQYF
cdr3_nt: TGTGCCAGCAGTGAAATGAGGGACGCTCAGTACTTC
d_call: -
v_call: TRBV6-1
clone_size: -
j_call: TRBJ2-4

cdr3_aa: CAIREPGGDYEQYF
cdr3_nt: TGTGCCATCCGAGAACCGGGGGGAGACTACGAGCAGTACTTC
d_call: TRBD2
v_call: TRBV10-3
clone_size: -
j_call: TRBJ2-7

cdr3_aa: CASSSGQATQFF
cdr3_nt: TGTGCCAGCAGCTCGGGACAAGCAACGCAGTTCTTC
d_call: -
v_call: TRBV7-2
clone_size: -
j_call: TRBJ2-1

cdr3_aa: CASSPGGLDEKLFF
cdr3_nt: TGTGCCAGTTCACCAGGGGGCTTGGATGAAAAACTGTTTTTT
d_call: TRBD1
v_call: TRBV6-1
clone_size: -
j_call: TRBJ1-4

cdr3_aa: CASSLADRLGSGYTF
cdr3_nt: TGTGCCAGCAGCTTGGCCGACAGGTTAGGGAGTGGCTACACCTTC
d_call: -
v_call: TRBV5-6
clone_size: -
j_call: TRBJ1-2

cdr3_aa: CAWSVFGGSSGNTIYF
cdr3_nt: TGTGCCTGGAGTGTATTCGGGGGAAGCTCTGGAAACACCATATATTTT
d_call: -
v_call: TRBV30
clone_size: -
j_call: TRBJ1-3

cdr3_aa: CASSVDIGGPNEQFF
cdr3_nt: TGTGCCAGCAGCGTAGATATTGGGGGTCCCAATGAGCAGTTCTTC
d_call: -
v_call: TRBV9
clone_size: once
j_call: TRBJ2-1

cdr3_aa: CASSSALALSYNEQFF
cdr3_nt: TGTGCCAGCAGCTCGGCACTAGCGCTCTCCTACAATGAGCAGTTCTTC
d_call: TRBD2
v_call: TRBV5-4
clone_size: -
j_call: TRBJ2-1

cdr3_aa: CASTGSGRGKQYF
cdr3_nt: TGTGCCAGCACGGGGAGCGGGAGAGGGAAGCAGTACTTC
d_call: TRBD2
v_call: TRBV28
clone_size: -
j_call: TRBJ2-7

cdr3_aa: CASSLEYSNEQFF
cdr3_nt: TGCGCCAGCAGCTTGGAGTACAGCAATGAGCAGTTCTTC
d_call: -
v_call: TRBV5-1
clone_size: -
j_call: TRBJ2-1

cdr3_aa: CASGPPGQGARQYF
cdr3_nt: TGTGCCAGCGGCCCACCGGGACAGGGGGCGCGGCAGTACTTC
d_call: TRBD1
v_call: TRBV6-5
clone_size: -
j_call: TRBJ2-7

cdr3_aa: CASSATRGETQYF
cdr3_nt: TGTGCCAGCAGTGCGACTAGGGGAGAGACCCAGTACTTC
d_call: -
v_call: TRBV2
clone_size: -
j_call: TRBJ2-5

cdr3_aa: CASSLMGGDEQFF
cdr3_nt: TGTGCCAGCAGCTTAATGGGCGGAGATGAGCAGTTCTTC
d_call: -
v_call: TRBV11-3
clone_size: -
j_call: TRBJ2-1

cdr3_aa: CASSREVRSQYF
cdr3_nt: TGTGCCAGCTCACGCGAAGTTCGGTCCCAGTACTTC
d_call: -
v_call: TRBV18
clone_size: -
j_call: TRBJ2-5

cdr3_aa: CSVDSSASGHYNEQFF
cdr3_nt: TGCAGCGTTGACAGTTCGGCTAGCGGGCACTACAATGAGCAGTTCTTC
d_call: TRBD2
v_call: TRBV29-1
clone_size: once
j_call: TRBJ2-1

cdr3_aa: CASSLVLDNEQFF
cdr3_nt: TGTGCCAGCAGCTTAGTTTTGGATAACGAGCAGTTCTTC
d_call: -
v_call: TRBV7-9
clone_size: -
j_call: TRBJ2-1

cdr3_aa: CASSSGQGQGANTEAFF
cdr3_nt: TGTGCCAGCAGTTCCGGACAAGGACAGGGGGCGAACACTGAAGCTTTCTTT
d_call: TRBD1
v_call: TRBV28
clone_size: -
j_call: TRBJ1-1

cdr3_aa: CASSLMASGGETQYF
cdr3_nt: TGCGCCAGCAGCCTTATGGCCTCCGGAGGGGAGACCCAGTACTTC
d_call: -
v_call: TRBV5-1
clone_size: -
j_call: TRBJ2-5

cdr3_aa: CASSPPGVNEQFF
cdr3_nt: TGTGCCAGCAGCCCCCCGGGCGTCAATGAGCAGTTCTTC
d_call: -
v_call: TRBV5-4
clone_size: -
j_call: TRBJ2-1

cdr3_aa: CASSLGQGWSGYTF
cdr3_nt: TGTGCCAGCAGCTTGGGACAGGGGTGGAGTGGCTACACCTTC
d_call: TRBD1
v_call: TRBV5-8
clone_size: -
j_call: TRBJ1-2

cdr3_aa: CASSLSPERGEQFF
cdr3_nt: TGTGCCAGCAGCTTATCCCCCGAAAGGGGGGAGCAGTTCTTC
d_call: -
v_call: TRBV7-3
clone_size: -
j_call: TRBJ2-1

cdr3_aa: CASSLAVAGGPQETQYF
cdr3_nt: TGCGCCAGCAGCTTGGCCGTAGCGGGAGGCCCCCAAGAGACCCAGTACTTC
d_call: TRBD2
v_call: TRBV5-1
clone_size: few
j_call: TRBJ2-5

cdr3_aa: CASSFDPIALAEGHEQYF
cdr3_nt: TGCGCCAGCAGCTTCGACCCTATCGCCCTAGCGGAGGGCCACGAGCAGTACTTC
d_call: TRBD2
v_call: TRBV5-1
clone_size: -
j_call: TRBJ2-7

cdr3_aa: CASSLGRETQYF
cdr3_nt: TGTGCCAGCAGCTTGGGGAGAGAGACCCAGTACTTC
d_call: -
v_call: TRBV11-3
clone_size: once
j_call: TRBJ2-5

cdr3_aa: CSATGQYSYEQYF
cdr3_nt: TGCAGCGCGACGGGACAGTACTCCTACGAGCAGTACTTC
d_call: TRBD1
v_call: TRBV29-1
clone_size: few
j_call: TRBJ2-7

cdr3_aa: CATSRGDSYYGYTF
cdr3_nt: TGTGCCACCAGCAGAGGCGACAGCTACTATGGCTACACCTTC
d_call: -
v_call: TRBV15
clone_size: -
j_call: TRBJ1-2